This TCR beta chain originates from a study of T-cell reconstitution after alpha-beta-depleted transplantation in children. This sample's TCRbeta library carried unique molecular identifier barcodes. A single record per CDR3 protein comes from TCRdb applying MiXCR to the PCR reads. The table has 380,000 or so distinct CDR3 sequences, roughly 15% seen once. There are 14 residues in the CDR3. Germline-derived CDR1 and CDR2 are SGHVS and FNYEAQ. The germline V and J ends were trimmed by 0 bases and 7 bases, with 10 bases remaining between them. This clonotype was detected many times. The clonotype comes from a human donor who donated a stem cell graft to a child with Fanconi anemia. This chain uses TRBV7-6 with TRBJ2-1, with D perhaps TRBD1 (7 bases). Sequenced material: PBMCs, taken from the stem cell graft. The CDR3 DNA is TGTGCCAGCAGCTTAGCTCAGGGGGGTAATGAGCAGTTCTTC. Its translation: CASSLAQGGNEQFF. Full variable domain (rest looked up from reference TRBV7-6 and TRBJ2-1): GAGVSQSPRYKVTKRGQDVALRCDPISGHVSLYWYRQALGQGPEFLTYFNYEAQQDKSGLPNDRFSAERPEGSISTLTIQRTEQRDSAMYRCASSLAQGGNEQFFGPGTRLTVL.